The 15 T cell receptor beta chains in this list originate from one sample, sequenced in a study of blood T cells in healthy people across ages. The authors ran a second PCR of roughly 6 to 12 cycles using a sample-barcoded 5' primer and a J-beta primer mix. Using its own MiXCR run on the 5' RACE reads, TCRdb lists one record per CDR3 protein. The sample holds fewer than 800,000 distinct CDR3 sequences, over 20% seen once. Source material: blood. The receptor set was obtained from a man in his 70s in good health.

In its sample, this clonotype was seen a few times. This rearrangement joins TRBV6-1 to TRBJ1-1; weak D call: TRBD1 (5 bases). V dropped 6 bases and J dropped 2 bases, with 13 bases sitting between them. Germline CDR1 reads MNHNS; CDR2 reads SASEGT. The CDR3 loop spans 14 amino acids. The CDR3, as DNA: TGTGCCAGCAGACCGGACACGGTTAACACTGAAGCTTTCTTT. It codes for CASRPDTVNTEAFF.

This rearrangement joins TRBV11-2 to TRBJ2-2; the D gene is possibly TRBD2 (6 bases). Between the trimmed V and J ends, which lost 2 bases and 2 bases, there was a span of 18 bases. The CDR3 is 18 residues long. CDR1 is SGHAT and CDR2 is FQNNGV in the germline V gene. DNA of the CDR3: TGTGCCAGCAGCTTAACTGGGAGGCTTGATCTCAACACCGGGGAGCTGTTTTTT. This sequence encodes CASSLTGRLDLNTGELFF.

This clonotype was seen a handful of times. The chain uses TRBV20-1 and TRBJ1-5; 11 bases fit TRBD1. The germline CDR1 and CDR2 sequences are DFQATT and SNEGSKA (reference sequence). The CDR3 covers 14 residues. With 5 bases clipped from V and 2 bases from J, the junction kept 2 bases outside the gene matches. CDR3 DNA sequence: TGCAGTGCTCGGACAGGGGGCGGCAATCAGCCCCAGCATTTT. Translation: CSARTGGGNQPQHF.

CDR3 nucleotides: TGTGCCAGCAGCTTAGACGGGGCGACCAAAAACATTCAGTACTTC. It translates to CASSLDGATKNIQYF. The chain couples TRBV7-3 to TRBJ2-4, with D possibly called TRBD1 or TRBD2 (5 bases each). The V end lost 2 bases, the J end lost 2 bases, and 10 bases lay between the germline ends. Germline V gene sequence: CDR1 SGHTA, CDR2 FQGTGA. The CDR3 totals 15 residues.

The table lists this clonotype with a few counts. The V call is TRBV28, the J call TRBJ1-2, with TRBD1 matching over 8 bases. Germline lookup yields CDR1 MDHEN and CDR2 SYDVKM. J gave up 8 bases and V 5 bases, and 7 bases lay outside the gene matches. CDR3 length: 13 amino acids. This CDR3 reads CASSPGQGRGYTF. The CDR3 nucleotides read TGTGCCAGCAGTCCTGGACAGGGCAGAGGCTACACCTTC.

V and J are TRBV5-1 and TRBJ2-1; TRBD2 matches at 9 bases. V shed 0 bases, J shed 7 bases, and the junction held 8 bases outside the gene matches. Germline-derived CDR1 and CDR2 are SGHRS and YFSETQ. This CDR3 spans 16 amino acids. The CDR3 sequence is CASSLEGASGNNEQFF. The CDR3 bases are TGCGCCAGCAGCTTGGAAGGGGCTAGCGGGAATAATGAGCAGTTCTTC. The variable domain in full, completed from reference TRBV5-1 and TRBJ2-1, reads KAGVTQTPRYLIKTRGQQVTLSCSPISGHRSVSWYQQTPGQGLQFLFEYFSETQRNKGNFPGRFSGRQFSNSRSEMNVSTLELGDSALYLCASSLEGASGNNEQFFGPGTRLTVL.

This clonotype has only one observation. This CDR3 fails to terminate in the conserved phenylalanine or tryptophan, so it likely reflects a read error. The chain uses TRBV20-1 and TRBJ1-2; 12 nucleotides match TRBD1. V lost 4 bases and J lost 8; bases outside the gene matches: 8. Germline V gene sequence: CDR1 DFQATT, CDR2 SNEGSKA (reference sequence). The CDR3 consists of 14 residues. CDR3 residues: CSANPGTGGGGYTI. The CDR3 nucleotides are TGCAGTGCTAACCCCGGGACAGGGGGCGGGGGCTACACCATC.

This chain connects TRBV4-1 to TRBJ2-7, with D possibly TRBD2 on 6 matching bases. With 0 bases removed from V and 1 base from J, the gap between germline ends came to 13 bases. This CDR3 spans 16 amino acids. The V gene's germline CDR1 is MGHRA and CDR2 YSYEKL. CDR3 loop: CASSQDPGLLSYEQYF. In nucleotides, the CDR3 is TGCGCCAGCAGCCAAGATCCCGGACTACTTTCCTACGAGCAGTACTTC.

Only a few counts were recorded for this clonotype. This rearrangement joins TRBV12-3 or TRBV12-4 to TRBJ2-5, with TRBD2 identical over 8 bases. J gave up 2 bases and V 7 bases, and 6 bases lay outside the gene matches. The CDR3 is 14 residues long. The CDR3 sequence is CASKSTSAQETQYF. Written as DNA, the CDR3 is TGTGCCAGCAAGTCGACTAGCGCACAAGAGACCCAGTACTTC.

This clonotype was detected only a few times. The chain combines TRBV5-1 with TRBJ2-7; D assignment may be TRBD1 or TRBD2 (5 bases each). Trimming took 0 bases from V and 3 from J, leaving 10 bases between them. CDR1 SGHRS and CDR2 YFSETQ come from the germline V gene. The CDR3 length is 14 residues. CDR3 residues: CASSLGGPVYEQYF. CDR3 DNA sequence: TGCGCCAGCAGCTTGGGGGGACCTGTCTACGAGCAGTACTTC.

A few counts support this clonotype. V gene TRBV3-1 combines with J gene TRBJ1-2; D is undetermined. CDR1 is LGHDT and CDR2 is YNNKEL in the germline V gene (reference sequence). The CDR3 is 15 amino acids. Trimming pared 1 base from V and 2 bases from J, leaving 11 bases between. CDR3 nucleotides: TGTGCCAGCAGCCAAGCGAAGGGAGTCAACTATGGCTACACCTTC. Translating it yields CASSQAKGVNYGYTF.

V and J are TRBV6-5 and TRBJ2-3, with 12 nucleotides matching TRBD2. The CDR3 has 16 amino acids. Unmatched junction bases numbered 6, after V lost 5 bases and J lost 3 bases. Germline loops: CDR1 MNHEY, CDR2 SVGAGI. The CDR3 region is CASSDTTSGGTDTQYF. The CDR3 DNA reads as TGTGCCAGCAGTGACACGACTAGCGGGGGAACAGATACGCAGTATTTT.

J is TRBJ2-1 and V is TRBV2; D ambiguous. V lost 5 bases to trimming and J lost 6 bases, with 20 bases between them. Germline V gene sequence: CDR1 SNHLY, CDR2 FYNNEI. The CDR3 covers 16 residues. In DNA, the CDR3 is TGTGCCAGCAGTTTGAAAGTGGGTCTAGTGGGCAATGAGCAGTTCTTC. This gives the protein CASSLKVGLVGNEQFF.

This clonotype was counted between two and nine times. This chain links TRBV11-2 with TRBJ2-7; TRBD1 might be the D (5 bases). CDR3 length: 15 amino acids. Per germline, CDR1 SGHAT and CDR2 FQNNGV. Trimming shortened V by 0 bases and J by 5 bases, and 14 bases separated the two germline ends. The CDR3 nucleotides are TGTGCCAGCAGCTTAGATGGTGCCAGGGCCAACGAGCAGTACTTC. Translation gives CASSLDGARANEQYF.

This clonotype has only a few counts. The chain uses TRBV11-2 and TRBJ2-3, with 15 bases matching TRBD2. With 1 base clipped from V and 3 bases from J, the junction kept 5 bases outside the gene matches. The V gene's germline CDR1 is SGHAT and CDR2 FQNNGV. CDR3 length: 18 residues. CDR3 loop: CASSLVGLAGGITDTQYF. The CDR3 bases are TGTGCCAGCAGCTTAGTGGGACTAGCGGGAGGAATTACAGATACGCAGTATTTT.